This T cell receptor (beta chain) was obtained from a study of OX40 agonist ivuxolimab in advanced cancers. Broadly, across the study: Ivuxolimab was a fully human IgG2 agonistic monoclonal antibody targeting the costimulatory receptor OX40 (CD134). Patients were allowed to have had prior anti-PD-1, anti-PD-L1 or anti-CTLA-4 therapy, and roughly 40% of the dose-escalation patients had previously received checkpoint inhibitors. The paper describes the monotherapy dose-escalation part (N = 52 patients) of the phase I trial of ivuxolimab. Intravenous ivuxolimab was administered to patients every 2 weeks at six dose levels: 0.01, 0.1, 0.3, 1.5, 3 and 10 mg/kg. The purpose of peripheral TCRbeta sequencing was to test whether ivuxolimab changed TCR sequence diversity and led to clonal T-cell expansion. A male proportion of under 85% and a mean age of approximately 60 years, ranging from 23 to 79, were recorded for the dose-escalation cohort. Three dose-escalation patients achieved partial responses, one with hepatocellular carcinoma and two with cutaneous melanoma. Among the roughly 50 dose-escalation patients, around 19 had hepatocellular carcinoma, roughly 15 melanoma, 9 renal cell carcinoma and 9 head and neck cancer. General study outcomes and caveats: On average, CD8+ T cells showed more expanded clones than CD4+ T cells after ivuxolimab. In partial responders in the 0.1-3.0 mg/kg groups, normalized peripheral clonal expansion was found to be among the lowest, especially among CD8+ T cells. Antigen specificity was not determined for the clonally expanded peripheral T cells. At doses of 0.1 to 3.0 mg/kg, clonal expansion of both CD4+ and CD8+ blood T cells was observed from baseline to week 6. Low levels of normalized T-cell clonal expansion were also seen in some patients who did not respond.

Genomic DNA was extracted from sorted cells for sequencing of the TCRbeta CDR3 region. TCRbeta CDR3 regions were sequenced using the immunoSEQ Assay. Drawn from immuneACCESS, this table holds only the in-frame rearrangements with V and J called that TCRdb kept. Clones are partly lost; checked studies trace under half to an unresolved V gene and leave the rest unexplained. Here the sample has around 67,000 clones; around 83% occur a single time. The ten largest clones capture around 0.7% of the sample. The cysteine opens and the phenylalanine closes a CDR3 of 15 amino acids. The sequence is cut down to CDR3 DNA, 45 bases in frame from base 1. The germline V end is reduced by 3 bases and the J end by 7 bases; junction bases left unmatched: 10. CDR1 and CDR2 are read off the germline V gene (reference sequence) as LNHNV and YYDKDF. The trial excluded patients who had a history of autoimmune disease or were on systemic immunosuppression. In every dose cohort, peripheral blood was drawn for TCR sequencing at baseline, cycle 4 day 1, and cycle 7 day 1. The samples were drawn from a first-in-human, open-label, multicenter phase I dose-escalation trial of ivuxolimab. The trial enrolled adults with locally advanced or metastatic head and neck squamous cell, hepatocellular, melanoma or renal cell carcinoma. Before TCR sequencing, CD4+ and CD8+ T cells were separately sorted from peripheral blood.

As concerns this clone: Which antigen it targets is not known. The sample holds no much larger clone one base away, and base qualities are not on file.

This receptor chain uses TRBV15 and TRBJ1-2; TRBD1 matches 8 bases in the middle. The specimen comprised CD4+ or CD8+ T cells sorted from blood, sampled in a trial of the OX40 agonist ivuxolimab. This clonotype was sampled from an adult with an advanced solid tumor such as melanoma, head and neck, liver or kidney cancer. The CDR3: CATSRPGQGESGYTF. The nucleotides read TGTGCCACCAGCAGGCCCGGACAGGGAGAGTCTGGCTACACCTTC.